The clone carrying this T cell receptor (beta chain) was counted only a few times. This CDR3 is built from 16 residues. Losses at the gene ends were 0 bases for V and 7 bases for J; bases not matched to a gene: 6. In germline, CDR1 is MNHNS, CDR2 SASEGT. The source of the sample is a study of OX40 agonist ivuxolimab in advanced cancers. Study-wide background: Patients in the trial were receiving intravenous ivuxolimab every 2 weeks, at doses of 0.01 to 10 mg/kg.

Sequenced by immunoSEQ multiplex PCR; TCRdb stores in-frame clones only, minus some. The sample includes 35,000 to 45,000 clones, about 83% seen only once; the top ten take under 25%. Excluded were patients having autoimmune disease history or systemic immunosuppression. The sample was CD4+ or CD8+ T cells sorted from blood, taken in a trial of the OX40 agonist ivuxolimab. This clonotype was sampled from an adult with an advanced solid tumor such as melanoma, head and neck, liver or kidney cancer. This rearrangement joins TRBV6-1 to TRBJ2-1; TRBD2 aligns across 10 bases. The CDR3 loop is CASSEAEAGGGNEQFF. Written as DNA, the CDR3 is TGTGCCAGCAGTGAAGCCGAAGCGGGAGGGGGGAATGAGCAGTTCTTC.